One and the same sample provided the 11 T cell receptor beta chains below, sequenced in a study of sequential checkpoint blockade in melanoma. Documented treatment: randomized to nivolumab then ipilimumab (arm A) or the reverse (arm B). Assay used: immunoSEQ multiplex PCR; TCRdb lists only in-frame clones, some missing. Of fewer than 13,000 clones listed, more than 70% are singletons. The sequencing used CD8+ T cells sorted from blood (inferred from file names), collected from a patient given nivolumab and ipilimumab in sequence. These receptor sequences come from a human donor with melanoma.

In this sample, this clone turned up a few times. The J gene is TRBJ2-1, the V gene TRBV5-1, with 8 nucleotides matching TRBD2. J was trimmed by 2 bases and V by 2 bases; bases with no gene match: 0. Germline CDR1 and CDR2: SGHRS and YFSETQ. The CDR3 spans 14 residues. In nucleotides, the CDR3 is TGCGCCAGCAGCTTTAGCGGGGCCTACAATGAGCAGTTCTTC. Residues: CASSFSGAYNEQFF.

The chain is built from TRBV9 and TRBJ2-1; 7 bases are a match to TRBD1. Trimming cost V 4 bases and J 0 bases; bases outside gene matches: 10. The length of the CDR3 is 17 residues. The germline V gene encodes CDR1 SGDLS and CDR2 YYNGEE. The CDR3 loop is CASSNRTGRDSYNEQFF. The CDR3 bases are TGTGCCAGCAGCAACCGGACAGGTAGAGACTCCTACAATGAGCAGTTCTTC.

A few counts support this clone. The V call is TRBV6-4, the J call TRBJ1-2, with a tentative D call TRBD1 (5 bases). CDR1 MRHNA and CDR2 SNTAGT come from the germline V gene. The CDR3 contains 14 residues. The V end lost 4 bases, the J end lost 6 bases, and 15 bases lay between the germline ends. CDR3 nucleotides: TGTGCCAGCAGTGGGGAAGGGGAAGGAGATGGCTACACCTTC. It encodes CASSGEGEGDGYTF.

This chain links TRBV27 with TRBJ2-1; TRBD1 matches at 7 bases. The CDR3 extends over 16 amino acids. The V segment lost 5 bases and the J segment 2 bases; nucleotides outside the gene matches: 9. Germline V gene lookup returns CDR1 MNHEY and CDR2 SMNVEV (reference sequence). The CDR3, as DNA: TGTGCCAGCAGTACCAGACAGGGTAGACCCTACAATGAGCAGTTCTTC. This encodes CASSTRQGRPYNEQFF.

The chain couples TRBV4-2 to TRBJ2-3; 7 bases line up with TRBD2. This CDR3 region has 16 residues. The J segment lost 4 bases and the V segment lost 0 bases, leaving 7 bases of the junction unmatched. The V gene's germline CDR1 is LGHNA and CDR2 YNFKEQ. CDR3 DNA sequence: TGTGCCAGCAGCCAAGACCCGGGGGGATTCCCAGATACGCAGTATTTT. This translates into CASSQDPGGFPDTQYF.

The chain is built from TRBV5-1 and TRBJ1-2; no clear D. CDR3 size: 12 residues. In germline, CDR1 is SGHRS, CDR2 YFSETQ. V lost 0 bases, J lost 9 bases, and 9 bases lay in between. The CDR3 spells CASSLGERRYTF. DNA of the CDR3: TGCGCCAGCAGCTTGGGTGAGCGCCGCTACACCTTC.

The V gene is TRBV13, the J gene TRBJ1-1; D uncertain. V dropped 0 bases and J dropped 5 bases, with 4 bases sitting between them. This CDR3 is built from 12 residues. The germline CDR1 and CDR2 sequences are PRHDT and FYEKMQ (reference sequence). The CDR3 region is CASSLGQTEAFF. The DNA for the CDR3 is TGTGCCAGCAGCTTAGGACAGACTGAAGCTTTCTTT.

This chain connects TRBV6-5 to TRBJ1-4, with 8 nucleotides matching TRBD1. CDR3 length: 16 amino acids. After removal of 0 bases from V and 2 bases from J, the junction contained 2 bases not matched to a gene. The germline V gene encodes CDR1 MNHEY and CDR2 SVGAGI. The CDR3 here is CASSYSQGATNEKLFF. The CDR3 nucleotides are TGTGCCAGCAGTTACTCCCAGGGGGCGACTAATGAAAAACTGTTTTTT.

The chain couples TRBV6-5 to TRBJ2-5; TRBD1 matches at 11 bases. J gave up 4 bases and V 7 bases, and 2 bases lay outside the gene matches. The CDR3 loop spans 13 amino acids. Germline values: CDR1 MNHEY, CDR2 SVGAGI. CDR3 amino acids: CASTGTGGETQYF. Written as DNA, the CDR3 is TGTGCCAGCACCGGGACAGGGGGAGAGACCCAGTACTTC.

This clone has just one count. The rearrangement links TRBV27 to TRBJ2-7; maybe TRBD2 (6 bases). Deletions cut 6 bases from V and 7 bases from J, with 19 bases between. Germline CDR1 MNHEY, CDR2 SMNVEV (reference sequence). The CDR3 is 14 residues long. CDR3 loop: CASSRGTPNEEQYV. The CDR3 coding sequence is TGTGCCAGCAGCCGCGGGACCCCCAACGAGGAGCAGTACGTC.

The CDR3 DNA is TGTGCCAGCAATGGGCAGGGCTATGGCTACACCTTC. It specifies CASNGQGYGYTF. The chain joins TRBV25-1 to TRBJ1-2, with D perhaps TRBD1 (5 bases). CDR1 MGHDK and CDR2 SYGVNS come from the germline V gene. This CDR3 has 12 residues. V was pared by 7 bases and J by 4 bases, with 10 bases between.